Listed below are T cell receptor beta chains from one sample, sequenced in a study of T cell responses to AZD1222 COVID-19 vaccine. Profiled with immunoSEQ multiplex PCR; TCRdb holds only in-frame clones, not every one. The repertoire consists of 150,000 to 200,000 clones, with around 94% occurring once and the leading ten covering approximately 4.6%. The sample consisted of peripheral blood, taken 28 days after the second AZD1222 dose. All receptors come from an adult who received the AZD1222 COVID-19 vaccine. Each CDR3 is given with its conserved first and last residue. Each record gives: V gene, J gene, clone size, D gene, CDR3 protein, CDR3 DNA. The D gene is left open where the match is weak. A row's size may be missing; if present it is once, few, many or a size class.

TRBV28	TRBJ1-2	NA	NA	CASSPSNYGYTF	TGTGCCAGCAGTCCGTCTAACTATGGCTACACCTTC
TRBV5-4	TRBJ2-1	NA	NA	CASVQQGRDEQFF	TGTGCCAGCGTCCAACAGGGTCGCGATGAGCAGTTCTTC
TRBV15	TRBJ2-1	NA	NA	CATSLRLEDNEQFF	TGTGCCACCAGCTTAAGACTGGAAGACAATGAGCAGTTCTTC
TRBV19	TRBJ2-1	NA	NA	CASNSQANEQFF	TGTGCCAGTAATTCCCAAGCGAATGAGCAGTTCTTC
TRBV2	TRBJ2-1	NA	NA	CASSTDSYNEQFF	TGTGCCAGCAGTACGGACAGTTACAATGAGCAGTTCTTC
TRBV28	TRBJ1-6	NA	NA	CASKLSYNSPLHF	TGTGCCAGCAAGTTGTCCTATAATTCACCCCTCCACTTT
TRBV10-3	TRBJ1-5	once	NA	CAISESDGGEGPQHF	TGTGCCATCAGTGAGTCGGACGGAGGGGAAGGGCCCCAGCATTTT
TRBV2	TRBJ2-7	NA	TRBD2	CASREGTSGAYEQYF	TGTGCCAGCAGGGAGGGGACTAGCGGTGCCTACGAGCAGTACTTC
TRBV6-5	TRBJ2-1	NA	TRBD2	CASGLAGGGEQFF	TGTGCCAGCGGTCTAGCGGGAGGAGGTGAGCAGTTCTTC
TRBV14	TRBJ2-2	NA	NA	CASSPRVFTGELFF	TGTGCCAGCAGCCCCCGGGTGTTCACCGGGGAGCTGTTTTTT
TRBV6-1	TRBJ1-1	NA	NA	CASSEIAPRDSQAFF	TGTGCCAGCAGTGAAATTGCACCTCGGGACTCTCAAGCTTTCTTT
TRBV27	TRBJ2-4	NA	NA	CASSSGTIQYF	TGTGCCAGCAGCTCCGGGACAATTCAGTACTTC
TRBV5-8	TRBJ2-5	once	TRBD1	CASSLTGEETQYF	TGTGCCAGCAGCTTGACAGGGGAAGAGACCCAGTACTTC
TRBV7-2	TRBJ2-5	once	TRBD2	CASSPIAGGPGETQYF	TGTGCCAGCAGTCCCATAGCGGGAGGGCCCGGAGAGACCCAGTACTTC
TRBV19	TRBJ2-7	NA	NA	CASSRAGSYEQYF	TGTGCCAGTAGTAGGGCCGGCTCCTACGAGCAGTACTTC
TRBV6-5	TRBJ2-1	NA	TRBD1	CASSPTGSGMHEQFF	TGTGCCAGCAGTCCGACAGGGTCAGGGATGCATGAGCAGTTCTTC
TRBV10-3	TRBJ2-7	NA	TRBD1	CAISPGQGAPNSYEQYF	TGTGCCATCAGCCCCGGACAGGGGGCCCCAAATTCCTACGAGCAGTACTTC
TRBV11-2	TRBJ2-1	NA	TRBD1	CASSDQQGAVEQFF	TGTGCCAGCAGCGACCAACAGGGGGCGGTTGAGCAGTTCTTC
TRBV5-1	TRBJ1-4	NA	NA	CASSTGAGYEKLFF	TGCGCCAGCAGCACCGGGGCTGGTTACGAAAAACTGTTTTTT
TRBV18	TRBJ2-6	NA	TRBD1	CASSHPGQGGTAGANVLTF	TGTGCCAGCTCCCACCCGGGACAGGGGGGAACTGCTGGGGCCAACGTCCTGACTTTC
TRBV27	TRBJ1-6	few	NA	CASSANSPLHF	TGTGCCAGCAGCGCTAACTCACCCCTCCACTTT
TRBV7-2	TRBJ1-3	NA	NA	CASSPSPLESVFSHTIYF	TGTGCCAGCAGCCCGTCTCCTTTAGAGTCAGTCTTTTCGCACACCATATATTTT
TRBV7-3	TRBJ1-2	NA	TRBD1	CASSPGQNYGYTF	TGTGCCAGCAGCCCGGGACAGAACTATGGCTACACCTTC
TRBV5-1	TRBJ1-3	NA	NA	CASSLERSSGNTIYF	TGCGCCAGCAGCTTGGAGAGGAGCTCTGGAAACACCATATATTTT
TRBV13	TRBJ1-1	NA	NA	CASSLRVSAEAFF	TGTGCCAGCAGTCTCAGGGTATCGGCTGAAGCTTTCTTT
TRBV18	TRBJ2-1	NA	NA	CASFSLQNNEQFF	TGTGCCAGCTTTAGCCTGCAAAACAATGAGCAGTTCTTC
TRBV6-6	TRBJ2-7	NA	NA	CASSNPGGPPYEQYF	TGTGCCAGCAGCAACCCCGGCGGCCCCCCCTACGAGCAGTACTTC
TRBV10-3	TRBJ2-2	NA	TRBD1	CAIASGTGYSGELFF	TGTGCCATCGCCTCCGGGACAGGGTATTCCGGGGAGCTGTTTTTT
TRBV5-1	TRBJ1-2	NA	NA	CASSKRDPSNYGYTF	TGCGCCAGCAGCAAACGGGACCCCTCTAACTATGGCTACACCTTC
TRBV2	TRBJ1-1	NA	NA	CASREGLRGANTEAFF	TGTGCCAGCAGGGAGGGTCTCAGGGGAGCGAACACTGAAGCTTTCTTT
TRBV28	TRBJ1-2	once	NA	CASSRAGTYGYTF	TGTGCCAGCAGTCGGGCCGGAACCTATGGCTACACCTTC
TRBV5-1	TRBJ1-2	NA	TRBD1	CASSLETGYGYTF	TGCGCCAGCAGCTTGGAGACAGGGTATGGCTACACCTTC
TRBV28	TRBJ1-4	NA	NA	CASSRAGSFNEKLFF	TGTGCCAGCAGTCGGGCGGGGAGTTTTAATGAAAAACTGTTTTTT
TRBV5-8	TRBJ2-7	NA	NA	CASSPDAALDEQYF	TGTGCCAGCAGCCCGGATGCGGCTTTGGATGAGCAGTACTTC
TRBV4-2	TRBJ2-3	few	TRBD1	CASSPRDRAADTQYF	TGTGCCAGCAGCCCCCGGGACAGGGCCGCAGATACGCAGTATTTT
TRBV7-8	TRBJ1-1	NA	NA	CASSWTGRGTEAFF	TGTGCCAGCAGCTGGACGGGCAGGGGCACTGAAGCTTTCTTT
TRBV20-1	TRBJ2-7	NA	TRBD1	CSAWHRGAFYF	TGCAGTGCTTGGCACAGGGGCGCGTTCTACTTC
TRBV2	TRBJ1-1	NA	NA	CASVRGEDTEAFF	TGTGCCAGCGTTCGGGGTGAGGACACTGAAGCTTTCTTT
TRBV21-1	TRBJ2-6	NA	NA	CASSKVNGVGSGANVLTF	NA
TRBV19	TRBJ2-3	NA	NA	CASRRAGLTDTQYF	TGTGCCAGTCGGCGGGCGGGACTCACAGATACGCAGTATTTT
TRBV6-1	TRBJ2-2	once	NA	CASSEVGLAGELFF	TGTGCCAGCAGCGAAGTTGGGTTGGCCGGGGAGCTGTTTTTT
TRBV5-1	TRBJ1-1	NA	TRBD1	CASSSLAGGLEAFF	TGCGCCAGCAGCTCTCTCGCAGGGGGCCTTGAAGCTTTCTTT
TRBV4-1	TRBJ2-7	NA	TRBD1	CASSQGTGGAYEQYF	TGCGCCAGCAGCCAAGGAACAGGGGGAGCCTACGAGCAGTACTTC
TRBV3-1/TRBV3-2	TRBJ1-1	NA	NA	CASSRGGTEAFF	TGTGCCAGCAGCCGGGGGGGAACTGAAGCTTTCTTT
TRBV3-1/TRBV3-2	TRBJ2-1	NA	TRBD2	CASSQIAGAYNEQFF	TGTGCCAGCAGCCAAATAGCGGGAGCCTACAATGAGCAGTTCTTC
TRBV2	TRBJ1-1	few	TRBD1	CASWEQGWGTEAFF	TGTGCCAGCTGGGAACAGGGGTGGGGAACTGAAGCTTTCTTT